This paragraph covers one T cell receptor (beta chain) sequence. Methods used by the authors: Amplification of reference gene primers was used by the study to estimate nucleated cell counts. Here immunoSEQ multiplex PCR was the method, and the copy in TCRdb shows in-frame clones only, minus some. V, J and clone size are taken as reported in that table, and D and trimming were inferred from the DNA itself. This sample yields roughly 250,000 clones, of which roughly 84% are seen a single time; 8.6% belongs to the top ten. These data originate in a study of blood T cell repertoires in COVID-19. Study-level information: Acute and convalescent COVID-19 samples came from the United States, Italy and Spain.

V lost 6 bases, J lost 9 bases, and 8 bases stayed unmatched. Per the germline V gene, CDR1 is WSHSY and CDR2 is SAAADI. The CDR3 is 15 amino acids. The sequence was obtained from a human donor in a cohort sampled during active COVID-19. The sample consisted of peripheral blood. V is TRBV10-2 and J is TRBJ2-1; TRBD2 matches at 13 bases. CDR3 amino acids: CASSLRTSGSSEQFF. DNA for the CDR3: TGCGCCAGCAGCTTGAGGACTAGCGGGAGTTCTGAGCAGTTCTTC.